The next 19 T cell receptor beta chains were all read from a single sample in a study of blood T cell repertoires in COVID-19. This table comes from immunoSEQ multiplex PCR, and its TCRdb copy is limited to in-frame clones, with some not included. The sample includes more than 200,000 clones, around nine tenths of them seen just once. The sample consisted of PBMCs or T cells enriched from blood (not recorded which). All receptors derive from a woman in her twenties or thirties who had been exposed to COVID-19.

The chain uses TRBV11-3 and TRBJ2-3; TRBD1 might be the D (6 bases). The germline V and J ends were trimmed by 1 base and 5 bases, with 13 bases remaining between them. The CDR3 runs to 15 residues. Germline CDR1 SGHNT, CDR2 YENEEA. The CDR3 spells CASSLGGRREDTQYF. For the CDR3, the DNA is TGTGCCAGCAGCTTAGGGGGGCGGAGAGAAGATACGCAGTATTTT. Full variable domain (remainder filled in from reference TRBV11-3 and TRBJ2-3): EAGVVQSPRYKIIEKKQPVAFWCNPISGHNTLYWYLQNLGQGPELLIRYENEEAVDDSQLPKDRFSAERLKGVDSTLKIQPAELGDSAVYLCASSLGGRREDTQYFGPGTRLTVL.

The genes are TRBV19 and TRBJ2-7; 8 nucleotides align to TRBD1. V trimming: 4 bases; J trimming: 5 bases; junction bases outside the gene matches: 7. From germline, CDR1 is LNHDA and CDR2 SQIVND (reference sequence). The CDR3 has 14 residues. The CDR3 protein is CASSNTPDRDEQYF. In DNA, the CDR3 is TGTGCCAGTAGTAACACACCGGACAGGGACGAGCAGTACTTC.

This clone showed up just once. This sequence joins TRBV7-6 and TRBJ2-5; 10 nucleotides line up with TRBD2. There are 19 residues in the CDR3. V was pared by 5 bases and J by 2 bases, with 17 bases of the junction left unmatched. Germline CDR1 is SGHVS and CDR2 is FNYEAQ. The CDR3 is CASSPRPFGLAERQETQYF. The DNA of the CDR3 is TGTGCCAGCAGCCCCAGGCCTTTCGGACTAGCGGAACGACAAGAGACCCAGTACTTC. Looking up the rest from reference TRBV7-6 and TRBJ2-5 gives the full variable domain: GAGVSQSPRYKVTKRGQDVALRCDPISGHVSLYWYRQALGQGPEFLTYFNYEAQQDKSGLPNDRFSAERPEGSISTLTIQRTEQRDSAMYRCASSPRPFGLAERQETQYFGPGTRLLVL.

This sequence joins TRBV9 and TRBJ1-1; 9 bases agree with TRBD1. With V trimmed by 3 bases and J by 4 bases, 7 bases remained unmatched. Germline loops: CDR1 SGDLS, CDR2 YYNGEE. CDR3 length: 15 amino acids. The CDR3 here is CASSATPDRGTEAFF. The CDR3 DNA follows: TGTGCCAGCAGCGCAACCCCGGACAGGGGCACTGAAGCTTTCTTT.

This sequence joins TRBV2 and TRBJ1-2; no reliable D call. The CDR3 has 14 amino acids. CDR1 is SNHLY and CDR2 is FYNNEI in the germline V gene. V lost 6 bases, J lost 2 bases, and 13 bases lay in between. The CDR3 is CASRLETGNYGYTF. DNA for the CDR3: TGTGCCAGCAGACTTGAGACTGGAAACTATGGCTACACCTTC.

Only one count was recorded for this clone. V and J are TRBV2 and TRBJ2-5; D is perhaps TRBD2 (6 bases). Per the germline V gene, CDR1 is SNHLY and CDR2 is FYNNEI. Trimming took 3 bases from V and 0 from J, leaving 14 bases between them. This CDR3 comprises 16 residues. CDR3 DNA: TGTGCCAGCAGTGATGGGACTTCACCGTACCAAGAGACCCAGTACTTC. This codes for CASSDGTSPYQETQYF. The entire variable domain, with the rest obtained from reference TRBV2 and TRBJ2-5, is as follows: EPEVTQTPSHQVTQMGQEVILRCVPISNHLYFYWYRQILGQKVEFLVSFYNNEISEKSEIFDDQFSVERPDGSNFTLKIRSTKLEDSAMYFCASSDGTSPYQETQYFGPGTRLLVL.

V is TRBV21-1 and J is TRBJ1-5; the DNA was not compared with TRBD1, the D call given in the table. TRBV21-1 is a pseudogene locus. This CDR3 is 14 amino acids long. The CDR3, as DNA: TGTGCCAGAATCCATAGTGGGGCGGTTAAACCCCAGCATTTT. Amino acid sequence: CARIHSGAVKPQHF.

The chain is built from TRBV6-5 and TRBJ2-7; D is perhaps TRBD2 (6 bases). This CDR3 is built from 14 residues. The V and J ends lost 8 bases and 2 bases respectively, with 16 bases between them. Germline V gives CDR1 MNHEY, CDR2 SVGAGI. The CDR3 bases are TGTGCCAGCGGATCCCAATGGACTACCTACGAGCAGTACTTC. Translating it yields CASGSQWTTYEQYF.

This clone was seen a single time. The chain is built from TRBV5-1 and TRBJ2-5, with 10 bases lining up with TRBD1. This CDR3 contains 15 residues. Losses at the gene ends were 3 bases for V and 4 bases for J; bases not matched to a gene: 6. Germline assignment: CDR1 SGHRS and CDR2 YFSETQ. The CDR3 is CASSSGTGEGETQYF. As DNA, the CDR3 is TGCGCCAGCAGCTCAGGGACAGGGGAGGGAGAGACCCAGTACTTC.

The gene calls are TRBV5-1 and TRBJ2-1, with 16 bases identical to TRBD2. Germline CDR1 and CDR2: SGHRS and YFSETQ. The CDR3 is 19 residues long. The J segment lost 0 bases and the V segment lost 3 bases, leaving 6 bases of the junction unmatched. The CDR3 loop is CASSSGTSGRALSYNEQFF. The CDR3 coding sequence is TGCGCCAGCAGCTCCGGGACTAGCGGGAGGGCCCTCTCCTACAATGAGCAGTTCTTC. Full variable domain (missing parts from reference TRBV5-1 and TRBJ2-1): KAGVTQTPRYLIKTRGQQVTLSCSPISGHRSVSWYQQTPGQGLQFLFEYFSETQRNKGNFPGRFSGRQFSNSRSEMNVSTLELGDSALYLCASSSGTSGRALSYNEQFFGPGTRLTVL.

This sequence joins TRBV4-1 and TRBJ1-5, with D possibly matching TRBD1 (5 bases). V was trimmed by 2 bases and J by 3 bases, leaving 11 bases between them. The CDR3 has 15 amino acids. Germline assignment: CDR1 MGHRA and CDR2 YSYEKL. CDR3 coding DNA: TGCGCCAGCAGCCAATGGGGGGGTGTCAATCAGCCCCAGCATTTT. It is translated as CASSQWGGVNQPQHF.

This clone was seen more than once but under ten times. The chain joins TRBV2 to TRBJ2-3; D is perhaps TRBD1 (6 bases). The germline V gene encodes CDR1 SNHLY and CDR2 FYNNEI. The CDR3 length is 16 residues. V dropped 3 bases and J dropped 2 bases, with 15 bases sitting between them. The DNA of the CDR3 is TGTGCCAGCAGTGAGATACAGGGCCTAAACACAGATACGCAGTATTTT. This gives the protein CASSEIQGLNTDTQYF.

The table lists this clone with a few counts. This chain joins TRBV14 and TRBJ1-6; 10 bases fit TRBD1. V trimming: 4 bases; J trimming: 6 bases; junction bases outside the gene matches: 3. This CDR3 spans 15 amino acids. Germline CDR1 and CDR2: SGHDN and FVKESK. CDR3 nucleotide sequence: TGTGCCAGCAGCCTCCGGGACAGGGGTAATTCACCCCTCCACTTT. This sequence encodes CASSLRDRGNSPLHF.

This clone was recorded once. The chain employs TRBV28 and TRBJ2-3; a weak D match, TRBD1 (5 bases). Germline lookup yields CDR1 MDHEN and CDR2 SYDVKM. The CDR3 sequence is 13 residues long. Trimming removed 7 bases at V and 4 bases at J, with 12 bases between. The CDR3 region is CASTVGVSDTQYF. In nucleotides, the CDR3 is TGTGCCAGCACCGTAGGGGTTTCAGATACGCAGTATTTT.

This clone has only one observation. The CDR3 nucleotides are TGTGCCAGAAGCCCGACAATCATGCTCCAGCATTTT. Amino acids: CARSPTIMLQHF. The rearrangement links TRBV5-3 to TRBJ1-5, with unresolved D. TRBV5-3 is an open reading frame, and its role is uncertain. V was trimmed by 4 bases and J by 12 bases, leaving 14 bases between them. CDR3 length equals 12 residues.

CDR3 sequence reads: CASRGPSASSGNTIYF. The CDR3 DNA is TGTGCCAGTAGGGGGCCTTCAGCCTCCTCTGGAAACACCATATATTTT. V and J are TRBV28 and TRBJ1-3, with TRBD1 identical over 7 bases. The CDR3 is 16 amino acids. The germline CDR1 and CDR2 sequences are MDHEN and SYDVKM. After removal of 9 bases from V and 0 bases from J, the junction contained 11 bases not matched to a gene.

The J gene is TRBJ2-2, the V gene TRBV2; 13 bases fit TRBD2. Per germline, CDR1 SNHLY and CDR2 FYNNEI. The CDR3 has 15 amino acids. J lost 6 bases, V lost 7 bases, and 5 bases had no gene match. CDR3 loop: CASIGLAGAAGELFF. CDR3 DNA: TGTGCCAGCATCGGACTAGCGGGAGCCGCCGGGGAGCTGTTTTTT.

This chain links TRBV28 with TRBJ1-2; a weak D match, TRBD1 (6 bases). The germline CDR1 and CDR2 sequences are MDHEN and SYDVKM. Trimming left V 8 bases short and J 4 bases short, with 17 bases between. The CDR3 covers 14 residues. This chain's CDR3 is CASLSAGTPYGYTF. The CDR3 DNA sequence: TGTGCCAGCTTATCTGCTGGGACACCCTATGGCTACACCTTC.

The chain couples TRBV5-1 to TRBJ2-3; a possible D gene is TRBD1 (5 bases). V lost 2 bases and J lost 10, with 11 bases in between. Germline lookup yields CDR1 SGHRS and CDR2 YFSETQ. The CDR3 runs to 12 residues. The CDR3 DNA reads as TGCGCCAGCAGCTTTGACAGACTCCCGCAGTATTTT. It translates to CASSFDRLPQYF.